These 20 T cell receptor beta chains originate from one sample sequenced in a study of blood T cell repertoires in COVID-19. Profiled with immunoSEQ multiplex PCR; TCRdb holds only in-frame clones, not every one. The data contain 60,000 or so clones, about nine tenths of them seen just once; the ten biggest clones take up roughly 1.6%. Sample: peripheral blood. These receptors came from a man aged 60-69 years with acute or convalescent COVID-19.

The rearrangement links TRBV6-4 to TRBJ2-2, with TRBD1 matching 8 bases. The CDR3 contains 16 residues. The germline V gene encodes CDR1 MRHNA and CDR2 SNTAGT. J gave up 1 base and V 4 bases, and 5 bases lay outside the gene matches. The CDR3: CASSAAGGLNTGELFF. In DNA form, the CDR3 reads TGTGCCAGCAGTGCAGCAGGGGGCCTGAACACCGGGGAGCTGTTTTTT.

The chain carries TRBV29-1 and TRBJ1-1; TRBD1 aligns across 7 bases. From germline, CDR1 is SQVTM and CDR2 ANQGSEA. V lost 6 bases and J lost 4; bases outside the gene matches: 5. This CDR3 spans 12 amino acids. The chain's CDR3 is CSVYRGSTEAFF. The CDR3 DNA reads as TGCAGCGTGTACAGGGGAAGCACTGAAGCTTTCTTT.

The chain uses TRBV19 and TRBJ1-5; D may be TRBD1 (6 bases). CDR3 size: 15 residues. V lost 7 bases, J lost 0 bases, and 13 bases lay in between. Germline V CDR1 and CDR2: LNHDA, SQIVND (reference sequence). The CDR3 loop reads CASKDRTASNQPQHF. In nucleotides, the CDR3 is TGTGCCAGTAAAGATAGGACAGCTAGCAATCAGCCCCAGCATTTT.

The DNA for the CDR3 is TGTGCCAGCAGTGAAGCCGGGAGGGGGCGCGTATACGAGCAGTACTTC. This codes for CASSEAGRGRVYEQYF. The J gene is TRBJ2-7, the V gene TRBV25-1; D may be TRBD2 (8 bases). Trimming cost V 2 bases and J 4 bases, with 18 bases left between them. There are 16 residues in the CDR3. Germline CDR1 is MGHDK and CDR2 is SYGVNS.

V and J are TRBV29-1 and TRBJ2-4, with TRBD2 matching over 7 bases. There are 11 residues in the CDR3. Germline V lookup: CDR1 SQVTM, CDR2 ANQGSEA. After removal of 1 base from V and 12 bases from J, the junction contained 3 bases not matched to a gene. In DNA form, the CDR3 reads TGCAGCGTTGAAGGGACTAGACATCAGTACTTC. It specifies CSVEGTRHQYF.

Here the CDR3 DNA reads TGCAGTGCTAGTGCCCCAACTCGGCACCGGGGGCCGTGGGACAGCGCGAACACCGGGGAGCTGTTTTTT. This gives the protein CSASAPTRHRGPWDSANTGELFF. V gene TRBV20-1 combines with J gene TRBJ2-2; possible D gene TRBD1, 7 bases. With 3 bases removed from V and 0 bases from J, the gap between germline ends came to 35 bases. The CDR3 covers 23 residues. Germline V gene sequence: CDR1 DFQATT, CDR2 SNEGSKA (reference sequence).

This sequence joins TRBV4-1 and TRBJ2-7; a possible D gene is TRBD2 (5 bases). V lost 0 bases and J 0 bases, leaving 9 bases between the germline ends. CDR1 MGHRA and CDR2 YSYEKL come from the germline V gene. The CDR3 runs 15 residues. CDR3 bases: TGCGCCAGCAGCCAAGAGCGGGTCTCCTCCTACGAGCAGTACTTC. Translation gives CASSQERVSSYEQYF.

This clone was picked up a small number of times. This chain connects TRBV11-3 to TRBJ2-1; 9 bases fit TRBD1. This CDR3 has 14 residues. Germline V gene lookup returns CDR1 SGHNT and CDR2 YENEEA. Trimming at V came to 4 bases and at J to 4 bases, leaving 2 bases not matched to a gene. Written as DNA, the CDR3 is TGTGCCAGCAGCTCCGGACAGGGGTACAATGAGCAGTTCTTC. Protein product: CASSSGQGYNEQFF.

The chain links TRBV30 to TRBJ1-3, with 7 bases matching TRBD1. The J segment lost 0 bases and the V segment lost 2 bases, leaving 4 bases of the junction unmatched. The V gene's germline CDR1 is GTSNPN and CDR2 SVGIG (reference sequence). The CDR3 contains 15 residues. The CDR3 DNA reads TGTGCCTGGAGTAGGGACAGTGGCTCTGGAAACACCATATATTTT. It is translated as CAWSRDSGSGNTIYF.

This clone was seen more than once but under ten times. The rearrangement uses TRBV6-5 and TRBJ1-2, with D maybe TRBD1 (5 bases). The V and J ends lost 6 bases and 13 bases respectively, with 15 bases between them. Germline CDR1 and CDR2: MNHEY and SVGAGI. This CDR3 is 11 amino acids long. The DNA for the CDR3 is TGTGCCAGCAGCCCGGACCTGGGGCCCACCTTC. Protein product: CASSPDLGPTF.

J is TRBJ1-5 and V is TRBV19; D gene unclear. The CDR3 has 12 residues. Germline lookup yields CDR1 LNHDA and CDR2 SQIVND (reference sequence). Trimming removed 7 bases at V and 5 bases at J, with 9 bases between. CDR3 loop: CASKVEDQPQHF. The CDR3 nucleotides are TGTGCCAGTAAGGTTGAGGATCAGCCCCAGCATTTT.

The genes are TRBV24-1 and TRBJ2-1; TRBD2 is a possible D gene (6 bases). CDR1 is KGHDR and CDR2 is SFDVKD in the germline V gene. Trimming left V 4 bases short and J 8 bases short, with 23 bases between. This CDR3 is 17 amino acids long. This CDR3 is CATSEPHLGGSSDEQFF. The DNA of the CDR3 is TGTGCCACCAGTGAGCCCCACCTGGGAGGTAGTTCGGATGAGCAGTTCTTC.

The chain uses TRBV24-1 and TRBJ1-5, with D possibly being TRBD1 (6 bases). V shed 2 bases and J shed 0 bases, with 13 bases lying between them. Germline V CDR1 and CDR2: KGHDR, SFDVKD. CDR3 length equals 17 residues. The CDR3 loop is CATSDSRTDYSNQPQHF. CDR3 coding DNA: TGTGCCACCAGTGATTCCCGGACAGACTATAGCAATCAGCCCCAGCATTTT.

V is TRBV5-1 and J is TRBJ2-1, with a tentative D call TRBD2 (6 bases). From germline, CDR1 is SGHRS and CDR2 YFSETQ. The ends were cut back, 2 bases at V and 0 bases at J, with 18 bases in the middle. The CDR3 has 18 amino acids. DNA for the CDR3: TGCGCCAGCAGCTTAGTGGGACTTCTGAATCGCTCCTACAATGAGCAGTTCTTC. Translating it yields CASSLVGLLNRSYNEQFF.

The CDR3 sequence is CASSPGQVYNEQFF. Here the CDR3 DNA reads TGTGCCAGCAGCCCGGGACAGGTTTACAATGAGCAGTTCTTC. J is TRBJ2-1 and V is TRBV5-8, with 8 bases that match TRBD1. With 4 bases clipped from V and 4 bases from J, the junction kept 4 bases outside the gene matches. CDR1 and CDR2 (germline): SGHTS, YDEGEE. The CDR3 is 14 residues long.

The chain joins TRBV11-2 to TRBJ2-3; a possible D gene is TRBD1 (7 bases). The germline V gene encodes CDR1 SGHAT and CDR2 FQNNGV. The germline V and J ends were trimmed by 2 bases and 1 base, with 10 bases remaining between them. There are 15 residues in the CDR3. CDR3 in amino acids: CASSLIRGGTDTQYF. The CDR3 region has the DNA TGTGCCAGCAGCTTAATCAGGGGGGGCACAGATACGCAGTATTTT.

The J gene is TRBJ1-2, the V gene TRBV5-6, with TRBD1 as a possible D gene (5 bases). Germline CDR1 is SGHDT and CDR2 is YYEEEE. The CDR3 sequence is 12 residues long. Trimming took off 1 base at V and 8 bases at J, with 9 bases between the two ends. CDR3 coding DNA: TGTGCCAGCAGCTTGAGGCAGGGAGGCTACACCTTC. It codes for CASSLRQGGYTF. The variable domain in full, with the rest retrieved from reference TRBV5-6 and TRBJ1-2, is DAGVTQSPTHLIKTRGQQVTLRCSPKSGHDTVSWYQQALGQGPQFIFQYYEEEERQRGNFPDRFSGHQFPNYSSELNVNALLLGDSALYLCASSLRQGGYTFGSGTRLTVV.

The chain links TRBV6-6 to TRBJ2-7, with D perhaps given as TRBD1 or TRBD2 (5 bases each). Germline assignment: CDR1 MNHNY and CDR2 SVGAGI (reference sequence). V lost 6 bases, J lost 6 bases, and 18 bases lay in between. CDR3 length: 14 amino acids. CDR3 nucleotides: TGTGCCAGCAGACGAGGGCAGGGATCTACCGAGCAGTACTTC. It encodes CASRRGQGSTEQYF.

The chain has TRBV7-2 and TRBJ2-2; 9 bases align to TRBD2. Trimming removed 5 bases from V and 5 bases from J; junction bases left unmatched: 12. The germline V gene has CDR1 SGHTA and CDR2 FQGNSA. The CDR3 consists of 17 residues. CDR3 DNA sequence: TGTGCCAGCAGCCTTAAGCGGGGGGTGGCACGGACCGGGGAGCTGTTTTTT. Translated, it gives CASSLKRGVARTGELFF.

The V call is TRBV6-5, the J call TRBJ1-5, with a possible D match to TRBD1 (5 bases). The CDR3 contains 14 residues. Trimming pared 9 bases from V and 5 bases from J, leaving 17 bases between. Germline CDR1 is MNHEY and CDR2 is SVGAGI. The DNA for the CDR3 is TGTGCCAGTCACCAAACAGGCCGGGATCAGCCCCAGCATTTT. Translated: CASHQTGRDQPQHF.